This TCR beta chain came from a study of blood T cell repertoires in COVID-19. Study information: The origin of the acute and convalescent COVID-19 samples was the United States, Italy and Spain. Sources were T cells, B-cell-depleted T cells, or PBMCs; the material itself was cDNA or gDNA.

V was trimmed by 2 bases and J by 15 bases, leaving 35 bases between them. Per the germline V gene, CDR1 is MDHEN and CDR2 is SYDVKM. The CDR3 has 20 amino acids. Sequenced by immunoSEQ multiplex PCR; TCRdb stores in-frame clones only, minus some. The sample lists around 700,000 clones, about nine tenths occurring once. This chain connects TRBV28 to TRBJ2-6; tentative D call: TRBD1 (7 bases). Specimen: peripheral blood. This TCR derives from a woman aged 18-35 years with acute or convalescent COVID-19. The CDR3 DNA sequence: TGTGCCAGCAGTTTACGTATAAGGACAGGCCGACTGGCGGGGCTTTGGGACCTGACTTTC. This encodes CASSLRIRTGRLAGLWDLTF.